The sequence of this T cell receptor (beta chain) was determined in a study of T cell repertoires in cytomegalovirus infection. TCRdb reprocessed the reads with MiXCR, giving one entry per CDR3 protein. The sample lists 250,000 to 300,000 distinct CDR3 sequences; 8% to 9.5% were seen once. The CDR3 consists of 16 residues. Germline CDR1 and CDR2: MDHEN and SYDVKM. V dropped 7 bases and J dropped 2; count of bases not matched to a gene: 10. This clonotype showed up many times. This TCR came from a human donor in good health (CMV status not recorded). Some clones in this sample may be carry-over from other donors' samples. The sequencing input was PBMCs. The rearrangement uses TRBV28 and TRBJ2-1; 8 nucleotides line up with TRBD1. Here the CDR3 reads CASNLEDRVPYNEQFF. The CDR3 region has the DNA TGTGCCAGCAACTTAGAGGACAGGGTACCCTACAATGAGCAGTTCTTC.